Below, 19 T cell receptor beta chains from the same sample are listed, as sequenced in a study of beta chain features in type 1 diabetes. Study-wide findings and caveats: TCRB CDR3s were moderately but significantly shorter in Type 1 diabetes patients in all four CD4+ subsets.

The study reverse transcribed the entire isolated RNA, so it sequenced expressed TCRB transcripts. Sequenced by immunoSEQ multiplex PCR; TCRdb stores in-frame clones only, minus some. Of over 650,000 clones in the sample, around an eighth were seen once. These TCRs' antigens remain unknown. The sequenced material came from naive CD4+ T cells from blood. The receptors here all came from a young man with type 1 diabetes.

This clone was observed a few times. The chain uses TRBV30 and TRBJ2-3; the D gene is possibly TRBD2 (6 bases). The V and J ends lost 0 bases and 6 bases respectively, with 13 bases between them. Germline V CDR1 and CDR2: GTSNPN, SVGIG (reference sequence). CDR3 length equals 14 residues. The CDR3 region has the DNA TGTGCCTGGAGTGTACTGGGACTTGCGGATACGCAGTATTTT. Its protein is CAWSVLGLADTQYF.

The chain joins TRBV25-1 to TRBJ1-1; 7 nucleotides match TRBD1. This CDR3 contains 13 residues. Germline assignment: CDR1 MGHDK and CDR2 SYGVNS. The V segment lost 5 bases and the J segment 8 bases; nucleotides outside the gene matches: 8. CDR3 amino acids: CASSNGQALEAFF. For the CDR3, the DNA is TGTGCCAGCAGTAATGGACAGGCTCTAGAAGCTTTCTTT.

This clone has only a few counts. The chain employs TRBV28 and TRBJ2-7, with 14 bases lining up with TRBD2. The CDR3 length is 15 residues. The V segment lost 7 bases and the J segment 4 bases; nucleotides outside the gene matches: 6. CDR1 and CDR2 (germline): MDHEN, SYDVKM. The CDR3 protein is CASMGLAGDLYEQYF. Here the CDR3 DNA reads TGTGCCAGCATGGGACTAGCGGGAGATCTGTACGAGCAGTACTTC.

V is TRBV11-2 and J is TRBJ2-3; D unresolved. The germline gives CDR1 SGHAT, CDR2 FQNNGV. Trimming removed 5 bases from V and 3 bases from J, with 15 bases in between. This CDR3 has 15 amino acids. The CDR3 region is CASSARTLETDTQYF. CDR3 sequence (DNA): TGTGCCAGCAGCGCAAGGACGCTTGAGACAGATACGCAGTATTTT.

This chain links TRBV27 with TRBJ1-6; 8 bases are a match to TRBD1. After removal of 0 bases from V and 0 bases from J, the junction contained 1 base not matched to a gene. Looked up from germline, CDR1 is MNHEY and CDR2 is SMNVEV (reference sequence). This CDR3 spans 17 amino acids. CDR3 residues: CASSLSGTGSYNSPLHF. CDR3 sequence (DNA): TGTGCCAGCAGTTTATCGGGGACAGGCTCCTATAATTCACCCCTCCACTTT.

A word on this clone: A read error may account for a junction end that differs from germline. The chain employs TRBV9 and TRBJ2-2, with 11 bases lining up with TRBD2. The CDR3 has 16 amino acids. The germline V gene encodes CDR1 SGDLS and CDR2 YYNGEE. Here the CDR3 DNA reads TGTGCCAGCAGCGTAGGACTAGCGGGAAGCACCGGGGAGCTGCTTTTT. Translated, it gives CASSVGLAGSTGELLF.

A remark on this clone: This could be a read error, since a much larger clone is one nucleotide away. The CDR3 here is CASSLAADTQYF. Written as DNA, the CDR3 is TGTGCCAGCAGCTTAGCGGCAGATACGCAGTATTTT. The rearrangement uses TRBV11-3 and TRBJ2-3; D uncertain. Germline V lookup: CDR1 SGHNT, CDR2 YENEEA. V was trimmed by 1 base and J by 4 bases, leaving 3 bases between them. CDR3 length: 12 amino acids.

This clone was counted between two and nine times. The V call is TRBV7-2, the J call TRBJ2-3, with D possibly being TRBD1 (5 bases). Per the germline V gene, CDR1 is SGHTA and CDR2 is FQGNSA. V lost 3 bases and J 6 bases, leaving 13 bases between the germline ends. CDR3 size: 14 residues. The CDR3 nucleotides are TGTGCCAGCAGCTTGCAGGGTGTAGTGGATACGCAGTATTTT. Amino acid sequence: CASSLQGVVDTQYF.

This chain connects TRBV30 to TRBJ2-7; 15 bases are a match to TRBD2. CDR1 is GTSNPN, CDR2 SVGIG, per germline (reference sequence). This CDR3 spans 20 amino acids. The V segment lost 4 bases and the J segment 1 base; nucleotides outside the gene matches: 17. CDR3 residues: CAWTKGLAGGPWGRSYEQYF. The CDR3 bases are TGTGCCTGGACGAAGGGACTAGCGGGAGGACCCTGGGGAAGATCCTACGAGCAGTACTTC.

The chain joins TRBV5-4 to TRBJ2-1; TRBD1 matches 7 bases. Trimming at V came to 3 bases and at J to 5 bases, leaving 5 bases not matched to a gene. Germline lookup yields CDR1 SGHNT and CDR2 YYREEE (reference sequence). This CDR3 comprises 14 residues. In DNA, the CDR3 is TGTGCCAGCAGCTCGGGACAGATAAACAATGAGCAGTTCTTC. Amino acid sequence: CASSSGQINNEQFF.

The V call is TRBV15, the J call TRBJ2-1, with 13 bases lining up with TRBD2. With 2 bases clipped from V and 7 bases from J, the junction kept 11 bases outside the gene matches. This CDR3 has 18 residues. Germline CDR1 and CDR2: LNHNV and YYDKDF (reference sequence). The CDR3 here is CATSRPWTSGSRGNEQFF. The CDR3 DNA reads TGTGCCACCAGCAGACCATGGACTAGCGGGAGTCGGGGGAATGAGCAGTTCTTC.

This clone has a handful of counts. The chain combines TRBV9 with TRBJ1-2, with TRBD1 matching over 7 bases. Germline-derived CDR1 and CDR2 are SGDLS and YYNGEE. CDR3 length: 15 residues. V trimming: 0 bases; J trimming: 8 bases; junction bases outside the gene matches: 10. In nucleotides, the CDR3 is TGTGCCAGCAGCGTAGGAGGGGGCGAGTCTCGCGGCTACACCTTC. Translating gives CASSVGGGESRGYTF.

The chain combines TRBV14 with TRBJ1-2; 7 bases agree with TRBD1. CDR1 SGHDN and CDR2 FVKESK come from the germline V gene. The CDR3 has 15 residues. The V segment lost 0 bases and the J segment 8 bases; nucleotides outside the gene matches: 9. As DNA, the CDR3 is TGTGCCAGCAGCCAAGATCCGGGACAGCTATACGGCTACACCTTC. It translates to CASSQDPGQLYGYTF.

The CDR3 spells CASSLMGRETQYF. The DNA for the CDR3 is TGTGCCAGCAGCTTAATGGGCCGGGAGACCCAGTACTTC. The rearrangement joins TRBV7-3 to TRBJ2-5; D ambiguous. Looked up from germline, CDR1 is SGHTA and CDR2 is FQGTGA. The CDR3 covers 13 residues. The V and J ends lost 1 base and 5 bases respectively, with 8 bases between them.

CDR3 bases: TGTGCCAGCAGCTTAGCCTACAACACAGATACGCAGTATTTT. As protein: CASSLAYNTDTQYF. J is TRBJ2-3 and V is TRBV7-2, with D unclear. V lost 0 bases and J 2 bases, leaving 6 bases between the germline ends. CDR1 is SGHTA and CDR2 is FQGNSA in the germline V gene. The CDR3 has 14 residues.

The V gene is TRBV30, the J gene TRBJ1-1, with a weak D call TRBD1 (5 bases). The V end lost 4 bases, the J end lost 1 base, and 10 bases lay between the germline ends. Germline loops: CDR1 GTSNPN, CDR2 SVGIG (reference sequence). This CDR3 region has 13 residues. The CDR3 region is CAWTGQPNTEAFF. The DNA of the CDR3 is TGTGCCTGGACGGGGCAGCCGAACACTGAAGCTTTCTTT.

In its sample, this clone was seen a few times. The genes are TRBV29-1 and TRBJ1-2; D is unresolved. The germline V gene has CDR1 SQVTM and CDR2 ANQGSEA. The CDR3 length is 11 residues. Trimming removed 2 bases at V and 8 bases at J, with 9 bases between. The CDR3 DNA is TGCAGCGTTGAATGGATGGGCGGCTACACCTTC. Translating it yields CSVEWMGGYTF.

This clone was counted between two and nine times. The chain couples TRBV30 to TRBJ1-3; 7 bases line up with TRBD1. This CDR3 contains 14 residues. Germline CDR1 is GTSNPN and CDR2 is SVGIG (reference sequence). The junction had 10 bases not matched to a gene; V was cut back by 7 bases and J by 4 bases. CDR3 amino acids: CAYARGFDGNTIYF. CDR3 DNA: TGTGCCTACGCCAGGGGGTTTGACGGAAACACCATATATTTT.

The CDR3 protein is CASSSEQNTEAFF. CDR3 DNA: TGTGCCAGCAGTTCCGAGCAGAACACTGAAGCTTTCTTT. V and J are TRBV2 and TRBJ1-1; D is ambiguous. Trimming removed 5 bases at V and 1 base at J, with 8 bases between. Per germline, CDR1 SNHLY and CDR2 FYNNEI. The CDR3 totals 13 residues.